This T cell receptor (beta chain) was observed in a study of identical twins. General study findings and limits: There was more out-of-frame TCR alpha sharing in monozygotic twins than models estimated. In zero-insertion analyses, partial confounding could arise from invariant MAIT and iNKT cells. Fewer insertions marked abundant cord blood beta clonotypes; young adult naive trended weakly, memory not at all.

Concerning this clonotype: Its antigen is unknown.

The V gene end was trimmed by 0 bases and the J gene end by 0 bases; junction bases not matched to a gene: 8. The CDR3 is 18 amino acids. Carrying unique molecular identifiers, the cDNA also gained a universal primer site through template switching. Each CDR3 protein gets one entry after TCRdb re-called the 5' RACE reads with MiXCR. The sample gives more than 200,000 distinct CDR3 sequences, over 8% of which show up once; 5.1% is in the top ten. This clonotype originated in a young woman in good health. The sample comprised memory (CD45RO+) T cells sorted from blood. The chain combines TRBV12-3 or TRBV12-4 with TRBJ2-3; 8 bases are a match to TRBD2. CDR3 DNA: TGTGCCAGCAGTTTAGCGAGGAGCGGGGGACCTAGCACAGATACGCAGTATTTT. It translates to CASSLARSGGPSTDTQYF.